This T cell receptor (beta chain) is from a study of immune characterization of retroperitoneal liposarcoma. Ten or more counts support this clonotype. The CDR3 length is 16 residues. The ends lost 5 bases at V and 10 bases at J; junction bases unmatched: 17. Germline CDR1 reads MRHNA; CDR2 reads SNTAGT. TCRdb reprocessed the PCR reads with MiXCR, giving one entry per CDR3 protein. Among roughly 11,000 distinct CDR3 sequences listed, roughly a quarter were seen once. The chain links TRBV6-4 to TRBJ2-1, with TRBD1 matching over 7 bases. The receptor was derived from a female donor with retroperitoneal liposarcoma. Sample: tumor tissue. The CDR3 spells CASSPNTDRASYEQFF. CDR3 nucleotides: TGTGCCAGCAGTCCAAACACCGACAGGGCCTCCTACGAGCAGTTCTTC.